This T cell receptor (beta chain) was captured in a study of response to subunit inactivated influenza vaccine. Germline V lookup: CDR1 WNHNN, CDR2 SYGVQD (reference sequence). The length of the CDR3 is 13 residues. The V and J ends lost 0 bases and 12 bases respectively, with 12 bases between them. Each CDR3 protein is one row after TCRdb ran MiXCR on the RT-PCR reads. The data contain some 800,000 distinct CDR3 sequences, around 21% of them singletons. To note about this clonotype: Its target is not known.

General study results and limits: Each seasonal influenza vaccination, the authors suggested, recruits few new T cells.

The source was PBMCs from blood, collected 4 to 6 days after vaccination. The sequence was collected from a man aged 45-65 years who received an inactivated influenza vaccine. This chain joins TRBV10-1 and TRBJ2-1, with D maybe TRBD2 (6 bases). The CDR3 region is CASSESWRGGQFF. As DNA, the CDR3 is TGCGCCAGCAGTGAGTCTTGGAGGGGCGGGCAGTTCTTC.